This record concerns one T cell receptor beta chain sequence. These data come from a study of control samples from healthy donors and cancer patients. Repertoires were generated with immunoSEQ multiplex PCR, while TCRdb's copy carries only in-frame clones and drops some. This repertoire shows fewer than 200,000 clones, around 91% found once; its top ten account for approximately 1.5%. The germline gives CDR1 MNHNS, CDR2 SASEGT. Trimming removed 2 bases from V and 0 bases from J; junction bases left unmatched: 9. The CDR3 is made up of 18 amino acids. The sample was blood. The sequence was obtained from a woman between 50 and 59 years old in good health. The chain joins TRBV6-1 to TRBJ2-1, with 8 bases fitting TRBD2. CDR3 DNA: TGTGCCAGCAGTGAAAGCCTAGCGGGCCTTTCCTCCTACAATGAGCAGTTCTTC. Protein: CASSESLAGLSSYNEQFF.